This T cell receptor beta chain was captured in a study of shared clonotypes between healthy human individuals. Findings and limits, study-wide: Approximately 5% was the fraction of naive CD4 clonotypes found shared across a few donors. A reduction in generation probabilities was seen for non-shared clonotypes relative to those shared by all four donors. Rarefaction showed that sequencing of sorted subsets was incomplete (despite large depth).

Sorted-subset replicate PCRs used 150 to 250 ng of genomic DNA. This amount corresponded to tens of thousands of T cell genomes. Produced via immunoSEQ multiplex PCR; TCRdb's table is partial and in-frame only. This sample has millions of clones, with around 94% found just once. Worth noting for this clone: The antigen remains unidentified. The sample holds other DNA sequences that translate to the same CDR3.

Trimming cost V 1 base and J 3 bases, with 6 bases left between them. The CDR3 is 12 residues long. Germline values: CDR1 GTSNPN, CDR2 SVGIG (reference sequence). The chain recombines TRBV30 with TRBJ1-1; D gene uncertain. The sample consisted of naive CD4+ T cells sorted from blood. Subset specified: CD45RA+ positively selected. The receptor was isolated from a man aged 18 to 29 in good health. CDR3 amino acids: CAWSDRDTEAFF. In DNA, the CDR3 is TGTGCCTGGAGTGATAGGGACACTGAAGCTTTCTTT.